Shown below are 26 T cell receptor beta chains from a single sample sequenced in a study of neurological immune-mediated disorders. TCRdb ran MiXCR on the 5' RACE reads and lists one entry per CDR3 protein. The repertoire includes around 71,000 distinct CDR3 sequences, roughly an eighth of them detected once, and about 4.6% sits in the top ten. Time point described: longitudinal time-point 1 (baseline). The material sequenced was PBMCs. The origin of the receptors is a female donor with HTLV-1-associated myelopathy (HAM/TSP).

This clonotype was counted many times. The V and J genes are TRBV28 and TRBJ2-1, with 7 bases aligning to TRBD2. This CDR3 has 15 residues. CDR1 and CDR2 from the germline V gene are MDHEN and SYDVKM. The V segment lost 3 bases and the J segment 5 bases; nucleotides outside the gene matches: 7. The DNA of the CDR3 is TGTGCCAGCAGTTTTTGGGCTAGCGGCAACAATGAGCAGTTCTTC. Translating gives CASSFWASGNNEQFF.

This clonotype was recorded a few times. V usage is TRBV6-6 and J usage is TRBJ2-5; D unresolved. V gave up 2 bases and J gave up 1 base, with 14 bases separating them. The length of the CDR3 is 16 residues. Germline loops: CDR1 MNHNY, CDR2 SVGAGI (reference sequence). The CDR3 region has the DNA TGTGCCAGCAGTTACGGTCTGCACAGACTCCAAGAGACCCAGTACTTC. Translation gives CASSYGLHRLQETQYF.

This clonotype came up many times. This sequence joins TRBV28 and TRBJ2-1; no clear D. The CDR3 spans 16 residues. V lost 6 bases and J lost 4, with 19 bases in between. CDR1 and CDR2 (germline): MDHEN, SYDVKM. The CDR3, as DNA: TGTGCCAGCAGCCCAGCCGGTTCTGTCCGTTACAATGAGCAGTTCTTC. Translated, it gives CASSPAGSVRYNEQFF.

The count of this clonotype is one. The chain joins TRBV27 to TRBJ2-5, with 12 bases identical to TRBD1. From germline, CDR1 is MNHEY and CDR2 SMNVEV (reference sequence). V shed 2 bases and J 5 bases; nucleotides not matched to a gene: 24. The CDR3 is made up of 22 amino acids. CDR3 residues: CASSLVPPGTGGSLPNLETQYF. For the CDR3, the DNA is TGTGCCAGCAGTTTAGTCCCCCCTGGGACAGGGGGCTCCCTGCCCAACTTGGAGACCCAGTACTTC.

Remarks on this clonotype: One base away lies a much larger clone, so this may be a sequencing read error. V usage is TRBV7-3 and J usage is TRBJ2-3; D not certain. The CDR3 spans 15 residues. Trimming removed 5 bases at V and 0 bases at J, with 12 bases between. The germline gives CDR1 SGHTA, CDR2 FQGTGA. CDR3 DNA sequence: TGTGCCAGCAGCCCAGTACTTATTAGCACAGATACGCAGTATTTT. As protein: CASSPVLISTDTQYF.

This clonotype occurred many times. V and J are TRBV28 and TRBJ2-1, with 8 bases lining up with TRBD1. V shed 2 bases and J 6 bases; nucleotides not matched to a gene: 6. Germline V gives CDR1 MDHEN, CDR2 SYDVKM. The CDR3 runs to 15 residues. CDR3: CASSLQGTGTNEQFF. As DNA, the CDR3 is TGTGCCAGCAGTTTACAAGGGACAGGAACCAATGAGCAGTTCTTC. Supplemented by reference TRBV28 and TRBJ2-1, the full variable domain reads DVKVTQSSRYLVKRTGEKVFLECVQDMDHENMFWYRQDPGLGLRLIYFSYDVKMKEKGDIPEGYSVSREKKERFSLILESASTNQTSMYLCASSLQGTGTNEQFFGPGTRLTVL.

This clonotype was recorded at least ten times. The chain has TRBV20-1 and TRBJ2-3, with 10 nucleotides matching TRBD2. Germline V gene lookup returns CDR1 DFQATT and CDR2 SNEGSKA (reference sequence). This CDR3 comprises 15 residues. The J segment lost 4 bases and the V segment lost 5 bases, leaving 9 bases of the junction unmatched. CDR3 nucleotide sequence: TGCAGTGCTCAAGCACTAGCGGGGTTTTCAGATACGCAGTATTTT. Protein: CSAQALAGFSDTQYF.

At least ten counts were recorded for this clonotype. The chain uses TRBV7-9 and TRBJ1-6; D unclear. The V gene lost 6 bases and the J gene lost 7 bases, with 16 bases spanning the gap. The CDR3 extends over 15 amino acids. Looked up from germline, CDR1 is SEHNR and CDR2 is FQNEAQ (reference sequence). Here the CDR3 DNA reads TGTGCCAGCAGTGAGCTTAAGTCCCGGAATTCACCCCTCCACTTT. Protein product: CASSELKSRNSPLHF.

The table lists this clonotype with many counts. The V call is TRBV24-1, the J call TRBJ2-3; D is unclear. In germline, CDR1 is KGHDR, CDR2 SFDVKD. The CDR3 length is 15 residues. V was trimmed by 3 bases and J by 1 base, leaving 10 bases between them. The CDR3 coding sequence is TGTGCCACCAGTGATATTAGCCTCGGCACAGATACGCAGTATTTT. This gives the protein CATSDISLGTDTQYF.

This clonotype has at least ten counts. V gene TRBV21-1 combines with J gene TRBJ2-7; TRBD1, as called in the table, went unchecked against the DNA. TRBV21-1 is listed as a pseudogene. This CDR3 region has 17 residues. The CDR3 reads CASSKGRDRASPYEQYF. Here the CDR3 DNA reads TGTGCCAGCAGCAAAGGCCGAGACAGGGCATCCCCCTACGAGCAGTACTTC.

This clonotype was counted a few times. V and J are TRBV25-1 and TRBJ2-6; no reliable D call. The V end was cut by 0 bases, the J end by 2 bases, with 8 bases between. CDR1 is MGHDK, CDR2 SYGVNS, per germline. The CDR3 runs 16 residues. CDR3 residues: CASSEYRPTGANVLTF. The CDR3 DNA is TGTGCCAGCAGTGAATATCGGCCGACTGGGGCCAACGTCCTGACTTTC. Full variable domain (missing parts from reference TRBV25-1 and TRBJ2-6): EADIYQTPRYLVIGTGKKITLECSQTMGHDKMYWYQQDPGMELHLIHYSYGVNSTEKGDLSSESTVSRIRTEHFPLTLESARPSHTSQYLCASSEYRPTGANVLTFGAGSRLTVL.

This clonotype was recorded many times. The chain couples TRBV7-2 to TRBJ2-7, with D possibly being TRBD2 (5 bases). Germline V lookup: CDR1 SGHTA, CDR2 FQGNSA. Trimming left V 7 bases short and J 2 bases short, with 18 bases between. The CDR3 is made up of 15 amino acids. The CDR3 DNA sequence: TGTGCCAGCACCCTAGAGGGCGGCGCAACCTACGAGCAGTACTTC. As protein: CASTLEGGATYEQYF.

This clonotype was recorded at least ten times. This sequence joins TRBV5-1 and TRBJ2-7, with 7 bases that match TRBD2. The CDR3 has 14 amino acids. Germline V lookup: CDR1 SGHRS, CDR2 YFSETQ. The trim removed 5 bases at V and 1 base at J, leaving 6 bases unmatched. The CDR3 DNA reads TGCGCCAGCAGTGAGGCGGGGGTTTCCTACGAGCAGTACTTC. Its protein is CASSEAGVSYEQYF. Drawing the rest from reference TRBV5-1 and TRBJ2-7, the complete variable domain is KAGVTQTPRYLIKTRGQQVTLSCSPISGHRSVSWYQQTPGQGLQFLFEYFSETQRNKGNFPGRFSGRQFSNSRSEMNVSTLELGDSALYLCASSEAGVSYEQYFGPGTRLTVT.

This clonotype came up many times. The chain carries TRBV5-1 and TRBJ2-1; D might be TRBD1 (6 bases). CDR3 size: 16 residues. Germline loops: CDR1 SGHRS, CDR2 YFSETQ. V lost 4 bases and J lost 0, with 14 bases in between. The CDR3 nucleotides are TGCGCCAGCAGCCAGGACGGACAGTCCTCCTACAATGAGCAGTTCTTC. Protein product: CASSQDGQSSYNEQFF.

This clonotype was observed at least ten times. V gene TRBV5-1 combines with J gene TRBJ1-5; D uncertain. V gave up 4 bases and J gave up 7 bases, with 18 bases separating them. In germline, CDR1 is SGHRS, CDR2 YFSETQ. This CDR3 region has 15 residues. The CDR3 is CASSLHGEVDQPQHF. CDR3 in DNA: TGCGCCAGCAGCCTCCATGGTGAGGTCGACCAGCCCCAGCATTTT.

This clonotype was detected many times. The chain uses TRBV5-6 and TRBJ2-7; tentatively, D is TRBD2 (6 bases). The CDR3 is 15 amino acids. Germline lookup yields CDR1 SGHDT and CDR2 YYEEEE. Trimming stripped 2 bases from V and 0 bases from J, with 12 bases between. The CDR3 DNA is TGTGCCAGCAGCTTTGCGGCGGGGAGCTCCTACGAGCAGTACTTC. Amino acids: CASSFAAGSSYEQYF. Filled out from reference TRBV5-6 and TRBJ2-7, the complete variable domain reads DAGVTQSPTHLIKTRGQQVTLRCSPKSGHDTVSWYQQALGQGPQFIFQYYEEEERQRGNFPDRFSGHQFPNYSSELNVNALLLGDSALYLCASSFAAGSSYEQYFGPGTRLTVT.

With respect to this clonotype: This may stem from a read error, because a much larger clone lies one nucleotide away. The CDR3 coding sequence is TGTGTCAGCAGCCAAGATCGAGGTTATACGCAGTATTTT. As protein: CVSSQDRGYTQYF. The chain carries TRBV4-2 and TRBJ2-3, with D unresolved. Per the germline V gene, CDR1 is LGHNA and CDR2 is YNFKEQ. The CDR3 sequence is 13 residues long.

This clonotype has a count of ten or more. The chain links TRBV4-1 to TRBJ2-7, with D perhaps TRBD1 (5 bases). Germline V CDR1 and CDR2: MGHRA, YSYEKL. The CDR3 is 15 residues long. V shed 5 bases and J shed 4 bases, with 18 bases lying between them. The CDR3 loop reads CASSNPAQGRYEQYF. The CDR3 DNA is TGCGCCAGCAGCAATCCCGCGCAGGGCCGGTACGAGCAGTACTTC.

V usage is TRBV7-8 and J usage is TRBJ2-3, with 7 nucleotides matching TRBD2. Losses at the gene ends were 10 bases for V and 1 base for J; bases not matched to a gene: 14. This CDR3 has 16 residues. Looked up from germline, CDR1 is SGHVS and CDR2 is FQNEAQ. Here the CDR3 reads CATGTSEGPGTDTQYF. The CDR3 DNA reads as TGTGCCACAGGAACTAGCGAGGGGCCCGGCACAGATACGCAGTATTTT.

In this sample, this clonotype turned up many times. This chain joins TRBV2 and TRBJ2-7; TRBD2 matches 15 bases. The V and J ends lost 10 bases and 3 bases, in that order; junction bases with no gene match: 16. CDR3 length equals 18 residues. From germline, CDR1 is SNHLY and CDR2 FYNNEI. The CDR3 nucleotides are TGTGCCAACAGAACCGGGACTAGCGGGGGGCCGAGGAGCTACGAGCAGTACTTC. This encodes CANRTGTSGGPRSYEQYF.

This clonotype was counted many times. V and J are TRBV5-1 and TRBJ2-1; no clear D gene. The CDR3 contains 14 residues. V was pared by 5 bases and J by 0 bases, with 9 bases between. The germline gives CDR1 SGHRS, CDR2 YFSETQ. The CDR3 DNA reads TGCGCCAGCAGAGGGCTACCCTCCTACAATGAGCAGTTCTTC. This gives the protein CASRGLPSYNEQFF.

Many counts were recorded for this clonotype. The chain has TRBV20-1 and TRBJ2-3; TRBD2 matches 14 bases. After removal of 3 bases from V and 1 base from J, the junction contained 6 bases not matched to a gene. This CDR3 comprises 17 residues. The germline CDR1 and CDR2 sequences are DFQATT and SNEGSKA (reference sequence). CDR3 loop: CSASGTSGGRGTDTQYF. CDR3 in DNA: TGCAGTGCTAGTGGGACTAGCGGGGGCCGGGGCACAGATACGCAGTATTTT.

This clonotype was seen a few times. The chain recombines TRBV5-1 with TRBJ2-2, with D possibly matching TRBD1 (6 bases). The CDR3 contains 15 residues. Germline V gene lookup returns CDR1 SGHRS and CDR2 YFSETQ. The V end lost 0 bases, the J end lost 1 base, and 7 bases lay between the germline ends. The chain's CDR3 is CASSLGTENTGELFF. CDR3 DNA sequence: TGCGCCAGCAGCTTGGGGACAGAGAACACCGGGGAGCTGTTTTTT.

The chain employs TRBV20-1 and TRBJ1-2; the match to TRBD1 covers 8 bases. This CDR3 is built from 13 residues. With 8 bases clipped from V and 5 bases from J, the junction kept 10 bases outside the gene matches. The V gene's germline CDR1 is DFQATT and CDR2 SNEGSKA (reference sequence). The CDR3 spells CSSWRTGLYGYTF. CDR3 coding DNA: TGCAGTTCTTGGAGGACAGGGCTGTATGGCTACACCTTC.

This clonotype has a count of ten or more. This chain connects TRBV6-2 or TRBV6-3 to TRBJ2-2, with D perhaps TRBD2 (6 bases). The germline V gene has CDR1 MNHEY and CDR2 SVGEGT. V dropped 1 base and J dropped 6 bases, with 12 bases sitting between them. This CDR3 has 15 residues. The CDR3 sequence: CASSYFAGSPGELFF. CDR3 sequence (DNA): TGTGCCAGCAGTTACTTTGCGGGGAGTCCCGGGGAGCTGTTTTTT.

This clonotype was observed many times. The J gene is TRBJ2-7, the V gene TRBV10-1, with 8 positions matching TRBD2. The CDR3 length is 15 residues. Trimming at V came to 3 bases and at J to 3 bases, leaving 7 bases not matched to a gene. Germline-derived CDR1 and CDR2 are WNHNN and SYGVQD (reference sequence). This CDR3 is CASSEASGGLYEQYF. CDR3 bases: TGCGCCAGCAGTGAAGCGAGCGGGGGCCTCTACGAGCAGTACTTC.